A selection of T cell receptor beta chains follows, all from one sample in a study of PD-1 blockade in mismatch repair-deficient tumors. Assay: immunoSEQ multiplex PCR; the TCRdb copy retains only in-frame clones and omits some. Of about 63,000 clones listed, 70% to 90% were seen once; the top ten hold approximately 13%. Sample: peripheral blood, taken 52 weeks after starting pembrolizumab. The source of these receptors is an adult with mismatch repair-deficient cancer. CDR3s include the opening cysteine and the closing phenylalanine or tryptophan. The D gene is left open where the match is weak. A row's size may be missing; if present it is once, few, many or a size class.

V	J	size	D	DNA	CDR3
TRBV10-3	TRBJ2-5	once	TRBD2	TGTGCCACGTTCGCCGGACTAGCGGGAGGAGAGACCCAGTACTTC	CATFAGLAGGETQYF
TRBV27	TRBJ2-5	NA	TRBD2	TGTGCCAGCAGTTTTAGCGGGAGGACACCGGAGACCCAGTACTTC	CASSFSGRTPETQYF
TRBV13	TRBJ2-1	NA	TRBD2	TGTGCCAGCAGCTACAGCGGGAGAAAGGAGCAGTTCTTC	CASSYSGRKEQFF
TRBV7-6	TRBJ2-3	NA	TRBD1	TGTGCCAGCAGCCCACGGACAGGAGAAGCAATCACAGATACGCAGTATTTT	CASSPRTGEAITDTQYF
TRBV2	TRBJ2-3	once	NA	TGTGCCAGCCCCGGGACAAGCACAGATACGCAGTATTTT	CASPGTSTDTQYF
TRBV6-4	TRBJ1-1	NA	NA	TGTGCCAGCAAGTTATCCGAGGTGAACACTGAAGCTTTCTTT	CASKLSEVNTEAFF
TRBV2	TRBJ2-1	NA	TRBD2	TGTGCCAGCAGTGATGGTACGACTAGCGAGAACTACAATGAGCAGTTCTTC	CASSDGTTSENYNEQFF
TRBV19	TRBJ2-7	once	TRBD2	TGTGCCAGTAGTATCTCAGCGTTGGGTAGCGGGAACTACGAGCAGTACTTC	CASSISALGSGNYEQYF
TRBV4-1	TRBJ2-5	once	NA	TGCGCCAGCAGCCAAGATGGGGGTGGGGAGACCCAGTACTTC	CASSQDGGGETQYF
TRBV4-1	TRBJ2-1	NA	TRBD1	TGCGCCAGCTCGTCAGGACAGGGGACCGATGAGCAGTTCTTC	CASSSGQGTDEQFF
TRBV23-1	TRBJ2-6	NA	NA	TGCGCCGGCGACAGGTCCCTGTCTGGGGCCAACGTCCTGACTTTC	CAGDRSLSGANVLTF
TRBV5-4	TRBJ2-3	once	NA	TGTGCCAGCAGCTTGGCGCAAAGGGCAGATACGCAGTATTTT	CASSLAQRADTQYF
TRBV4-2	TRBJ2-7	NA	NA	TGTGCCAGCAGCACTCAGGAGCGGTCCTCCTACGAGCAGTACTTC	CASSTQERSSYEQYF
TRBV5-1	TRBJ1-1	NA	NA	TGCGCCAGCAGCTTGGTTCTGAACACTGAAGCTTTCTTT	CASSLVLNTEAFF
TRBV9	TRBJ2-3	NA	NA	TGTGCCAGCAGCCCAAAGGGTATAGGGACTAGCACAGATACGCAGTATTTT	CASSPKGIGTSTDTQYF
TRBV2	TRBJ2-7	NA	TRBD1	TGTGCCAGCTTACAGGGGGCCATACCCTACGAGCAGTACTTC	CASLQGAIPYEQYF
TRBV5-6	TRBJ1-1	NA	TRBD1	TGTGCCAGCAGCTGGGGGACAGGTAGAATGAACACTGAAGCTTTCTTT	CASSWGTGRMNTEAFF
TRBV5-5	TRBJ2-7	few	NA	TGTGCCAGCAGCTTGACGGACACCTACGAGCAGTACTTC	CASSLTDTYEQYF
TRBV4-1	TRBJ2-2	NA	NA	TGCGCCAGCAGCCAAGGACCTCTAGCGCGAGAGAACACCGGGGAGCTGTTTTTT	CASSQGPLARENTGELFF
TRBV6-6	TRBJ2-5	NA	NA	TGTGCCAGCAGTAATAATCGGGCCAAAGAGACCCAGTACTTC	CASSNNRAKETQYF
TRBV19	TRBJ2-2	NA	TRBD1	TGTGCCAGTAGTATAGGACCCATACAGGGGAACGCCGGGGAGCTGTTTTTT	CASSIGPIQGNAGELFF
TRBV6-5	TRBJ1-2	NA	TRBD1	TGTGCCAGCATTCCCCAAGCGGGACAGGCATATGGCTACACCTTC	CASIPQAGQAYGYTF
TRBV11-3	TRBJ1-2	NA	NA	TGTGCCAGCAGCTTGCGAGCTAACTATGGCTACACCTTC	CASSLRANYGYTF
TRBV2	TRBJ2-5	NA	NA	TGTGCCAGCATTATTATAGGGGCGGCGACAGGCGAGACCCAGTACTTC	CASIIIGAATGETQYF
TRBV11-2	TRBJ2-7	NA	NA	TGTGCCAGCAGGCGAGGGACCTTCGAGCAGTACTTC	CASRRGTFEQYF
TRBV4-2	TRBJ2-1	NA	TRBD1	TGTGCCAGCAGCCAAGAGGGACAGGCTACCTACAATGAGCAGTTCTTC	CASSQEGQATYNEQFF
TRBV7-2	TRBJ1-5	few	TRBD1	TGTGCCAGCAGCGTCCCGGGACAGTACAATCAGCCCCAGCATTTT	CASSVPGQYNQPQHF
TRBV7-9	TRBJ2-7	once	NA	TGTGCCAGCAGCTTACGGCGGCCCGAGCAGTACTTC	CASSLRRPEQYF
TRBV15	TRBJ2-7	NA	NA	TGTGCCACCAGCAGTACACAGCGTACCTACGAGCAGTACTTC	CATSSTQRTYEQYF
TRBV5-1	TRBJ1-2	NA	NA	TGCGCCAGCCGAGACGACATATACTATGGCTACACCTTC	CASRDDIYYGYTF
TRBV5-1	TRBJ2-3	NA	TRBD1	TGCGCCAGCAGCTTGGGACAGGGGCCCATCCTCACAGATACGCAGTATTTT	CASSLGQGPILTDTQYF
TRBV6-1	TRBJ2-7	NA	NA	TGTGCCAGCAGTGAACAATGGCTTCGGGACACCTACGAGCAGTACTTC	CASSEQWLRDTYEQYF
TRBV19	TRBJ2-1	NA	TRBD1	TGTGCCAGTAGTATAGTACAGGGGAGCCGTGGGCATGAGCAGTTCTTC	CASSIVQGSRGHEQFF
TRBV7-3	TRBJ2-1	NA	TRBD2	TGTGCCAGCAGCTTAACGGGACTAGCGGGAGGGGAGCAGTTCTTC	CASSLTGLAGGEQFF
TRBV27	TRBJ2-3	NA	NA	TGTGCCAGCGCCCAATTAGGCGGGATAGGCACAGATACGCAGTATTTT	CASAQLGGIGTDTQYF
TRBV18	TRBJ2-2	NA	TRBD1	TGTGCCAGCGCTGTGACAGGGGCCGCGAACACCGGGGAGCTGTTTTTT	CASAVTGAANTGELFF
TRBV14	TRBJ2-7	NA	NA	TGTGCCAGCAGCCAGCCCCACCTCCAACAGTACTTC	CASSQPHLQQYF
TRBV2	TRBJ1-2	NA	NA	TGTGCCAGCTGGGGGTACGGCGGCTATGGCTACACCTTC	CASWGYGGYGYTF
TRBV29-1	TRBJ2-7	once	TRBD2	TGCAGCGTTGACATAGCGGGTACCTACGAGCAGTACTTC	CSVDIAGTYEQYF
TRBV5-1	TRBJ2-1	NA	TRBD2	TGCGCCAGCAGCTTCGACAACACAAGTAGCTTAGCGGGAGCTTCGGATGAGCAGTTCTTC	CASSFDNTSSLAGASDEQFF
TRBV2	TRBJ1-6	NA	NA	TGTGCCAGCAGTCCACGACAGGAGTCCAATTCACCCCTCCACTTT	CASSPRQESNSPLHF
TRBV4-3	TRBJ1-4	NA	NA	TGCGCCAGCAGCTTAGGCCCTAATGAAAAACTGTTTTTT	CASSLGPNEKLFF
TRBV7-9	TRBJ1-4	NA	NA	TGTGCCAGCAGCACCCGGGGCTCGGGAGGAGAAAAACTGTTTTTT	CASSTRGSGGEKLFF
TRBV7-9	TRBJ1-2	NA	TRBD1	TGTGCCAGCAGCAGAGAACAGGGGCCCTACACCTTC	CASSREQGPYTF
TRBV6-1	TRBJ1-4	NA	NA	TGTGCCAGCAGTGAAGCGGGGGGTTACTCGTATAAACTGTTTTTT	CASSEAGGYSYKLFF